The T cell receptor (beta chain) under discussion was sequenced for a study of cytomegalovirus exposure and HLA in healthy donors. V dropped 8 bases and J dropped 5; count of bases not matched to a gene: 11. Germline lookup yields CDR1 ENHRY and CDR2 SYGVKD. The CDR3 length is 14 residues. This clone has a single count. Use of 60 Vbeta and 13 Jbeta primers characterized the PCR. Method: immunoSEQ multiplex PCR; TCRdb's copy keeps in-frame clones and lacks some. Altogether about 190,000 clones are present, over 70% being singletons, with the ten largest covering 3.8%. The sequenced sample was PBMCs. The chain couples TRBV10-3 to TRBJ1-1; TRBD1 matches 7 bases. This receptor was identified in a man aged 50 to 60 in good health and CMV-seronegative. The CDR3 loop reads CAIQETGTETEAFF. Here the CDR3 DNA reads TGTGCCATCCAGGAGACAGGGACGGAGACTGAAGCTTTCTTT.